The table lists the clone carrying this TCR beta chain with many counts. J lost 7 bases, V lost 2 bases, and 9 bases had no gene match. In germline, CDR1 is SGHDN, CDR2 FVKESK. The CDR3 runs 16 residues. This specimen comes from a study of T cells in Graves' hyperthyroidism and ophthalmopathy. There were TCR beta CDR3 regions amplified from RNA transcripts. First-round RT-PCR of the TCR CDR3 relied on the HTBI primer set. TCRdb used MiXCR to reprocess the multiplex PCR reads, holding one entry per CDR3 protein. The sample has some 370,000 distinct CDR3 sequences; 15% to 20% are singletons. V usage is TRBV14 and J usage is TRBJ2-1, with 9 bases aligning to TRBD2. The receptor comes from a woman aged 25 to 45 with Graves' hyperthyroidism that later progressed to Graves' ophthalmopathy. The sequenced sample was blood. Written as DNA, the CDR3 is TGTGCCAGCAGCCAATTAGCGGGGGTAAAAGGGAATGAGCAGTTCTTC. It encodes CASSQLAGVKGNEQFF.